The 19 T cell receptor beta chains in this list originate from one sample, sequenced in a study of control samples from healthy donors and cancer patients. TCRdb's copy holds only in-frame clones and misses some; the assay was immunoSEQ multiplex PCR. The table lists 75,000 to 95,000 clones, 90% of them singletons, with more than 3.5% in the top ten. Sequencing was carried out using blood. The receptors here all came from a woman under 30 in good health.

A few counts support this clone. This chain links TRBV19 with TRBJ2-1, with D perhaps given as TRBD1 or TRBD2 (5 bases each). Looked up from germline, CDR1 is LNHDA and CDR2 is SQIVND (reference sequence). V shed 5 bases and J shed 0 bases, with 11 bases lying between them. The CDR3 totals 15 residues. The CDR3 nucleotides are TGTGCCAGTAGTCTCGGGGCAAGCTCCTACAATGAGCAGTTCTTC. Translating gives CASSLGASSYNEQFF.

The CDR3 DNA sequence: TGTGCCAGCAGCCATCTTGGAGCAGATACGCAGTATTTT. Translated, it gives CASSHLGADTQYF. The chain uses TRBV9 and TRBJ2-3, with D unclear. Trimming left V 4 bases short and J 4 bases short, with 10 bases between. The CDR3 has 13 amino acids. The germline gives CDR1 SGDLS, CDR2 YYNGEE.

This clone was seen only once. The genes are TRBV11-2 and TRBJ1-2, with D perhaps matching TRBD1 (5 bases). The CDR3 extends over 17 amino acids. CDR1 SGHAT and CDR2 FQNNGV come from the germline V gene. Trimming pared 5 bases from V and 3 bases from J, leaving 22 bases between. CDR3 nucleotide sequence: TGTGCCAGCAGCCTATCCCCCGAGGCAGGGTCCCACTATGGCTACACCTTC. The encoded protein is CASSLSPEAGSHYGYTF.

The DNA of the CDR3 is TGTGCCAGCAGCTACGATCAGGGGTCCGGCTACACCTTC. Translating it yields CASSYDQGSGYTF. The chain combines TRBV7-3 with TRBJ1-2; perhaps TRBD1 as D (6 bases). The CDR3 consists of 13 residues. Trimming left V 4 bases short and J 8 bases short, with 14 bases between. From germline, CDR1 is SGHTA and CDR2 FQGTGA. Combining the CDR3 with reference TRBV7-3 and TRBJ1-2 gives the whole variable domain GAGVSQTPSNKVTEKGKYVELRCDPISGHTALYWYRQSLGQGPEFLIYFQGTGAADDSGLPNDRFFAVRPEGSVSTLKIQRTERGDSAVYLCASSYDQGSGYTFGSGTRLTVV.

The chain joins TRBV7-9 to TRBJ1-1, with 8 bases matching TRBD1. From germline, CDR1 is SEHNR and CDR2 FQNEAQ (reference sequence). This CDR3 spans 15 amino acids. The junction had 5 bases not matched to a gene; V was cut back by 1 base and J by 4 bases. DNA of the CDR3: TGTGCCAGCAGCTTAGGGTATGACAGGGGCACTGAAGCTTTCTTT. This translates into CASSLGYDRGTEAFF.

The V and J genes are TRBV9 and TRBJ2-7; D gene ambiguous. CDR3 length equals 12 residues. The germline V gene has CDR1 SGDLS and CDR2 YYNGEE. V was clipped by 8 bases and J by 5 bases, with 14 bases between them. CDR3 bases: TGTGCCAGGTCAATTGGGGTGCACGAGCAGTACTTC. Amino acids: CARSIGVHEQYF. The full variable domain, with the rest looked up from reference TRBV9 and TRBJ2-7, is DSGVTQTPKHLITATGQRVTLRCSPRSGDLSVYWYQQSLDQGLQFLIQYYNGEERAKGNILERFSAQQFPDLHSELNLSSLELGDSALYFCARSIGVHEQYFGPGTRLTVT.

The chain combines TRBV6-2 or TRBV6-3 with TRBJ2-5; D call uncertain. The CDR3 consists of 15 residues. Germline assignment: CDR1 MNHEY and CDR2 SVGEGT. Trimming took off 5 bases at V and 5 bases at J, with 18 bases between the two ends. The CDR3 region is CASSPPGRRIETQYF. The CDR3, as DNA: TGTGCCAGCAGTCCCCCGGGCCGACGAATCGAGACCCAGTACTTC.

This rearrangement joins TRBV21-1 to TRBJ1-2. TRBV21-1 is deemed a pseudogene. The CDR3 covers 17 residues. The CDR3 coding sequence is TGTGCCAGCAGCCCGGGGACTGAAGTTCTCCCCTTCCGTGGCTACACCTTC. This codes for CASSPGTEVLPFRGYTF.

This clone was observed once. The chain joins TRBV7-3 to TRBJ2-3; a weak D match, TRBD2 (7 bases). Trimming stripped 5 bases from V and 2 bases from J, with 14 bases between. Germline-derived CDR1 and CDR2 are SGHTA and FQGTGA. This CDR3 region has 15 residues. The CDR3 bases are TGTGCCAGCAGCCCGAATGCGGGGGCCACAGATACGCAGTATTTT. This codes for CASSPNAGATDTQYF.

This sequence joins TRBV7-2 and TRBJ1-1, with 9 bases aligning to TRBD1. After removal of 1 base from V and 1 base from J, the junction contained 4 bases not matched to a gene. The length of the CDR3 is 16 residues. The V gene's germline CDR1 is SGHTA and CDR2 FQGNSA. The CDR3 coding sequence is TGTGCCAGCAGCTTAGGTCCGGGACAGGGGAACACTGAAGCTTTCTTT. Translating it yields CASSLGPGQGNTEAFF.

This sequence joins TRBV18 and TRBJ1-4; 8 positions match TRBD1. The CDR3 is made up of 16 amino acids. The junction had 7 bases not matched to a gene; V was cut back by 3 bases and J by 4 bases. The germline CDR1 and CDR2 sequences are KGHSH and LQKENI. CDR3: CASSPGRGLDNEKLFF. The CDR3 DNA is TGTGCCAGCTCACCCGGCAGGGGGCTCGATAATGAAAAACTGTTTTTT.

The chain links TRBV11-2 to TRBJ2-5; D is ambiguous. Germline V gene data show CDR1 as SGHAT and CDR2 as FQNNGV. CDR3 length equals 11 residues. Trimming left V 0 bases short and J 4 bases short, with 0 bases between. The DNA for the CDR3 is TGTGCCAGCAGCTTAGAAGAGACCCAGTACTTC. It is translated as CASSLEETQYF.

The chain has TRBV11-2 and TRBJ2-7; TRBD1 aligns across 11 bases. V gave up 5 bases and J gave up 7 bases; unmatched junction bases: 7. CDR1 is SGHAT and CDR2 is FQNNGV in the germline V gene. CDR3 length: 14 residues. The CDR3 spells CASSPGQGAREQYF. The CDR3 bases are TGTGCCAGCAGCCCTGGACAGGGGGCTAGGGAGCAGTACTTC.

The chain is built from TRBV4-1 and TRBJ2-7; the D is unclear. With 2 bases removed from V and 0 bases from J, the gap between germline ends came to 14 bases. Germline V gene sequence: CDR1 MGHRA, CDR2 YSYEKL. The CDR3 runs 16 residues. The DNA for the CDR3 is TGCGCCAGCAGCCAACGGAGCGAGCGAAGCTCCTACGAGCAGTACTTC. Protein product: CASSQRSERSSYEQYF.

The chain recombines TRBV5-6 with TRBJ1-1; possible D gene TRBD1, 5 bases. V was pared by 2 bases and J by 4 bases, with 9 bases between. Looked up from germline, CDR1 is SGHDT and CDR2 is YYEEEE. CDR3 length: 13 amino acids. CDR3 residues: CASSFRDGTEAFF. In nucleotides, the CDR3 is TGTGCCAGCAGCTTCAGGGATGGCACTGAAGCTTTCTTT.

The CDR3 loop is CASSSSRTLNTEAFF. CDR3 in DNA: TGTGCCAGCAGCTCGAGCCGGACGTTGAACACTGAAGCTTTCTTT. This chain uses TRBV7-9 with TRBJ1-1; D call uncertain. CDR1 and CDR2 (germline): SEHNR, FQNEAQ (reference sequence). The CDR3 covers 15 residues. Trimming took off 4 bases at V and 0 bases at J, with 12 bases between the two ends.

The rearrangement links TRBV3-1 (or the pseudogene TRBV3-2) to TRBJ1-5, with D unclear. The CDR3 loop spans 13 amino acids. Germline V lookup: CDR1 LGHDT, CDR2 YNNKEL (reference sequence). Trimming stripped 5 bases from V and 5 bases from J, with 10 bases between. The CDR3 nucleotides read TGTGCCAGCAGCAATTTCTTGGATCAGCCCCAGCATTTT. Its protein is CASSNFLDQPQHF.

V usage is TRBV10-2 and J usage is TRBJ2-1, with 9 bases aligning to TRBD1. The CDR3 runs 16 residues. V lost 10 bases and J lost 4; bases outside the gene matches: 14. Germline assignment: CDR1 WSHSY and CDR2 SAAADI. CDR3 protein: CATFGGRQGGYNEQFF. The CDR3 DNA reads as TGCGCCACCTTTGGGGGCCGACAGGGGGGTTACAATGAGCAGTTCTTC.

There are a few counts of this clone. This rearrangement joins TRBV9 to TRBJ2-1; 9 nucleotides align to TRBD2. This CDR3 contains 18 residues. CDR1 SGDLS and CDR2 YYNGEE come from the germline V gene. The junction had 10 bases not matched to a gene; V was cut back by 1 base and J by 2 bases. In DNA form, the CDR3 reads TGTGCCAGCAGCGTATTAAGCGGGGGGATTTTAGCCTACAATGAGCAGTTCTTC. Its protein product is CASSVLSGGILAYNEQFF.